This T cell receptor beta chain was identified in a study of shared clonotypes between healthy human individuals (dated by TCRdb to the early 2020s). Concerning the study at large: The cohort comprised a couple of women and three men aged 18 to 49 years. To increase sequencing depth and limit assay-specific biases, TCR repertoire library preparation and sequencing were carried out by different laboratories using diverse techniques. Between about 0.94 and 8.9 billion PBMCs per donor were obtained by leukapheresis. For each donor, CD4 naive and CD4 memory were each given three plates, CD8 naive was given two plates, and CD8 memory was given one plate. Blood TCR repertoires of roughly 5 healthy adults were deeply sequenced to estimate repertoire size and the extent of clonotype sharing between individuals. Overall results and qualifications from the work: Clonotypes shared by all four sorted-subset donors showed higher generation probabilities than non-shared clonotypes. Larger estimated clonotype richness was generally found for naive subsets than for memory subsets. Sampling was restricted to blood, and TCR repertoires in tissues likely differ from the TCR repertoires found in blood. The small number of donors limited the genetic and exposure-history diversity represented. Around 5% of naive CD4, 3.5% of naive CD8, 2.3% of memory CD4, and more than 0.35% of memory CD8 clonotypes were shared across a few donors. Pairwise subsampling led to the expectation that sequencing depth would affect the degree of clonotype sharing among donors. Incomplete sequencing was indicated by rarefaction of sorted-subset datasets, despite the large sequencing depth.

From the germline V gene, CDR1 is SGDLS and CDR2 is YYNGEE. The V end gives up 3 bases and the J end 1 base, leaving 0 bases in the junction not matched to a gene. The CDR3 spans 13 residues, from the cysteine through the phenylalanine. Only the CDR3 part of the read is kept: 39 bases, read in frame from the first base. A word on this clone: This clone's antigen is unknown. Base qualities are not recorded, but no much larger clone differs from it by a single base.

TCR CDR3 regions were amplified from genomic DNA by multiplex PCR using the deep immunoSEQ assay. For each cell subset, the extracted genomic DNA was distributed evenly across all wells of several immunoSEQ 96-well plates, and each plate served as one replicate. For sorted subsets, each replicate PCR was loaded with 200 ng genomic DNA, equivalent to some 27,000 T cell genomes. The purified libraries were quantified using a Qubit 3.0 fluorometer, sized with a Bioanalyzer 2100, and then quantified again using the KAPA Library Quantification kit. Each immunoSEQ 96-well plate was sequenced on its own single-read 150-cycle Illumina NextSeq 550 flow cell. The paper's data handling went like this. Because the immunoSEQ output included only junctional sequences and no quality scores, the filtering could not be the same as the filtering used for full-length reads. To assign V/J genes and CDR3, sequences were annotated against IMGT germline references using PyIR, a Python wrapper for IgBLAST v1.9. Reads with weak V/J assignments (E-value above 1e-6), missing CDR3, stop codons, out-of-frame junctions, or ambiguous translated residues were removed. V3J clonotypes were defined by identical inferred V gene, J gene, and CDR3 amino acid sequence. The percentage overlap between two repertoires was calculated by dividing the number of shared unique clonotypes by the size of the smaller repertoire. Repertoire richness was assessed with RTK rarefaction, the Chao1 estimator, and Recon v2.1 estimates of unobserved clonotypes. OLGA was used to compute generation probabilities for all TCRbeta clonotypes that the gDNA method yielded from a handful of donors. TCRdb stores this immuneACCESS table with in-frame sequences only. Part of the clones is absent; in the studies checked, under half of the shortfall reflects unresolved V genes, and no reason is known for the rest. That table supplies the V and J calls and clone size; D and trimming were determined from the DNA. This sample holds a few million clones; 80% to 95% were observed only once. Of the sample, 0.39% falls within the top ten clones.

Healthy HIV-negative adults with no recently reported acute infections or vaccinations were included as donors. Only Caucasian adults living in Nashville, Tennessee, USA were represented among the donors. Magnetic negative selection was used to enrich CD4+ T cells, after which naive cells were positively selected on CD45RA and the negative fraction became the memory subset. After blood collection by leukapheresis, PBMCs were isolated using Ficoll-Histopaque density gradient centrifugation and then cryopreserved in the vapor phase of liquid nitrogen. Purity and quantity of every magnetically sorted T cell population were checked by analytical flow cytometry. From each sorted fraction, genomic DNA was isolated and quantified by UV absorbance on a Nanodrop 2000c.

The specimen sequenced was naive CD4+ T cells from PBMCs. The cell subset or site label corresponds to: CD45RA+ positively selected. This receptor chain uses TRBV9 and TRBJ2-7; 8 central nucleotides agree with TRBD2. This sequence originates from a man younger than 35 in good health. Some clones in this sample may be carry-over from other donors' samples. The sequenced DNA is TGTGCCAGCAGCGAGCGGGAGTCCTACGAGCAGTACTTC. Protein translation: CASSERESYEQYF. Joined to the reference TRBV9 and TRBJ2-7 proteins, this CDR3 gives the full variable domain: DSGVTQTPKHLITATGQRVTLRCSPRSGDLSVYWYQQSLDQGLQFLIQYYNGEERAKGNILERFSAQQFPDLHSELNLSSLELGDSALYFCASSERESYEQYFGPGTRLTVT.